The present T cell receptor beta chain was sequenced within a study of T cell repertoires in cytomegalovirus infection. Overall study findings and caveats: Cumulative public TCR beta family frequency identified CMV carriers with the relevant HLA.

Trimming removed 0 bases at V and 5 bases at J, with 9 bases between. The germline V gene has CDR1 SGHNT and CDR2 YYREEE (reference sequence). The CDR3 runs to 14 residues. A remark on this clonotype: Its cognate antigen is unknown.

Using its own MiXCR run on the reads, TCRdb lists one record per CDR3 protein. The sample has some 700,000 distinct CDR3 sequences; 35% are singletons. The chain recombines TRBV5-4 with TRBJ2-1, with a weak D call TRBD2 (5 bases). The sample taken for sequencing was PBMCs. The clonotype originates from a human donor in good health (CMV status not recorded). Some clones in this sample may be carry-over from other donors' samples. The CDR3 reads CASSLDSGNNEQFF. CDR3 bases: TGTGCCAGCAGCTTGGACAGCGGCAACAATGAGCAGTTCTTC.